Each of the 5 T cell receptor beta chains below was sequenced from the same sample in a study of blood T cell repertoires in COVID-19 (dated by TCRdb to about 2020). To prepare the library, the immunoSEQ multiplex PCR assay was applied. TCRdb limited this immuneACCESS table to in-frame rearrangements with V and J called. A share of clones is missing; checked studies link under half to unresolved V genes, and the rest is unexplained. The sample table contains about 160,000 clones; only one count was recorded for around 87% of them. 10% to 13% of the sample rests with the top ten. The sequenced sample consisted of peripheral blood. These receptors all stem from a woman in her seventies with COVID-19, enrolled during active disease.

Concerning this clone itself: The sample holds other DNA sequences that translate to the same CDR3. V usage is TRBV5-6 and J usage is TRBJ1-6; TRBD1 agrees at 7 bases. Germline CDR1 is SGHDT and CDR2 is YYEEEE. The junction had 6 bases not matched to a gene; V was cut back by 0 bases and J by 9 bases. This CDR3 region has 15 residues. The CDR3 coding sequence is TGTGCCAGCAGCTTGGGGACAGGAGCTGCTTCACCCCTCCACTTT. Translating gives CASSLGTGAASPLHF.

The V call is TRBV28, the J call TRBJ1-2; perhaps TRBD1 as D (6 bases). This CDR3 spans 13 amino acids. Germline loops: CDR1 MDHEN, CDR2 SYDVKM. V lost 6 bases, J lost 3 bases, and 11 bases lay in between. The CDR3 loop reads CASRSTGYYGYTF. CDR3 coding DNA: TGTGCCAGCAGGTCCACAGGGTACTATGGCTACACCTTC.

The chain uses TRBV7-2 and TRBJ2-1; D gene ambiguous. The germline V and J ends were trimmed by 1 base and 6 bases, with 7 bases remaining between them. The germline gives CDR1 SGHTA, CDR2 FQGNSA. CDR3 length: 13 amino acids. CDR3 coding DNA: TGTGCCAGCAGCTTAGGTCGGGTCAATGAGCAGTTCTTC. Protein: CASSLGRVNEQFF.

V usage is TRBV5-4 and J usage is TRBJ2-5; 13 bases align to TRBD2. V shed 5 bases and J 0 bases; nucleotides not matched to a gene: 13. Germline CDR1 and CDR2: SGHNT and YYREEE (reference sequence). The CDR3 totals 19 residues. The CDR3 DNA reads as TGTGCCAGCAGTCCTCCACCGGGGACTAGCGGGGCAAACCAAGAGACCCAGTACTTC. This translates into CASSPPPGTSGANQETQYF.

Points on this clone: This CDR3 is also generated by other DNA sequences in the sample. J is TRBJ1-2 and V is TRBV2; the match to TRBD1 covers 8 bases. The junction had 6 bases not matched to a gene; V was cut back by 5 bases and J by 4 bases. This CDR3 contains 14 residues. Looked up from germline, CDR1 is SNHLY and CDR2 is FYNNEI. The CDR3 DNA follows: TGTGCCAGCAGTCAAGGACAGGGCCCCTATGGCTACACCTTC. Translation gives CASSQGQGPYGYTF. Complete variable domain (other parts from reference TRBV2 and TRBJ1-2): EPEVTQTPSHQVTQMGQEVILRCVPISNHLYFYWYRQILGQKVEFLVSFYNNEISEKSEIFDDQFSVERPDGSNFTLKIRSTKLEDSAMYFCASSQGQGPYGYTFGSGTRLTVV.